The 23 T cell receptor beta chains given below trace back to one sample, sequenced in a study of blood T cell repertoires in COVID-19. Generated by immunoSEQ multiplex PCR, the TCRdb table keeps only in-frame clones and is missing some. The sample has roughly 230,000 clones, 89% seen once. The sequencing sample was made of peripheral blood. The receptors come from a woman in her 40s who had recovered from COVID-19.

This sequence joins TRBV5-6 and TRBJ2-1, with TRBD2 matching over 9 bases. This CDR3 has 15 residues. After removal of 4 bases from V and 4 bases from J, the junction contained 6 bases not matched to a gene. The V gene's germline CDR1 is SGHDT and CDR2 YYEEEE. This CDR3 is CASSPQAGGYNEQFF. The CDR3 DNA reads TGTGCCAGCAGCCCTCAAGCGGGGGGATACAATGAGCAGTTCTTC. Combining the CDR3 with reference TRBV5-6 and TRBJ2-1 gives the whole variable domain DAGVTQSPTHLIKTRGQQVTLRCSPKSGHDTVSWYQQALGQGPQFIFQYYEEEERQRGNFPDRFSGHQFPNYSSELNVNALLLGDSALYLCASSPQAGGYNEQFFGPGTRLTVL.

The rearrangement links TRBV7-9 to TRBJ1-1; 8 positions agree with TRBD1. The J segment lost 1 base and the V segment lost 5 bases, leaving 6 bases of the junction unmatched. The CDR3 extends over 15 amino acids. Germline loops: CDR1 SEHNR, CDR2 FQNEAQ (reference sequence). CDR3 residues: CASSPRQGANTEAFF. The CDR3 DNA reads TGTGCCAGCAGCCCAAGGCAGGGGGCGAACACTGAAGCTTTCTTT. Together with reference TRBV7-9 and TRBJ1-1, the CDR3 gives the full variable domain: DTGVSQNPRHKITKRGQNVTFRCDPISEHNRLYWYRQTLGQGPEFLTYFQNEAQLEKSRLLSDRFSAERPKGSFSTLEIQRTEQGDSAMYLCASSPRQGANTEAFFGQGTRLTVV.

This clone was found a few times. The chain uses TRBV11-2 and TRBJ1-2; D gene ambiguous. This CDR3 is 14 amino acids long. V lost 3 bases and J 5 bases, leaving 13 bases between the germline ends. Germline V gene data show CDR1 as SGHAT and CDR2 as FQNNGV. DNA of the CDR3: TGTGCCAGCAGCTTGTTACGCGGAGATTATGGCTACACCTTC. Amino acids: CASSLLRGDYGYTF.

This clone was seen a few times. This chain connects TRBV5-6 to TRBJ1-1; 7 positions match TRBD1. V lost 7 bases and J lost 10; bases outside the gene matches: 13. From germline, CDR1 is SGHDT and CDR2 YYEEEE. The CDR3 is made up of 13 amino acids. CDR3 sequence: CASSISQGLGAFF. The CDR3 DNA reads TGTGCCAGCTCAATCTCACAGGGGTTAGGAGCTTTCTTT.

In this sample, this clone turned up a few times. The chain combines TRBV7-9 with TRBJ1-2; D may be TRBD1 (6 bases). The CDR3 totals 14 residues. V lost 7 bases and J lost 8, with 20 bases in between. Germline V gene sequence: CDR1 SEHNR, CDR2 FQNEAQ (reference sequence). The chain's CDR3 is CASTPHLPGEGYTF. CDR3 nucleotides: TGTGCCAGCACCCCTCACCTTCCAGGGGAGGGCTACACCTTC.

The chain couples TRBV6-5 to TRBJ1-5, with 7 bases matching TRBD1. The CDR3 has 14 residues. The V gene's germline CDR1 is MNHEY and CDR2 SVGAGI. Trimming took 5 bases from V and 7 from J; bases not matched to a gene: 8. CDR3 region: CASSPQGDRQPQHF. The CDR3 nucleotides read TGTGCCAGCAGTCCTCAAGGGGACAGACAGCCCCAGCATTTT.

V is TRBV11-3 and J is TRBJ2-4; 8 bases line up with TRBD2. The CDR3 loop spans 17 amino acids. Germline V gene sequence: CDR1 SGHNT, CDR2 YENEEA. With V trimmed by 0 bases and J by 9 bases, 13 bases remained unmatched. CDR3 protein: CASSLDPSLAGSVIQYF. The CDR3, as DNA: TGTGCCAGCAGCTTAGACCCCTCCTTAGCGGGATCCGTCATTCAGTACTTC.

This rearrangement joins TRBV9 to TRBJ1-5; TRBD1 matches 8 bases. With 3 bases clipped from V and 0 bases from J, the junction kept 2 bases outside the gene matches. The CDR3 has 15 amino acids. CDR1 and CDR2 from the germline V gene are SGDLS and YYNGEE. In nucleotides, the CDR3 is TGTGCCAGCAGCGCGACAGGGGATAGCAATCAGCCCCAGCATTTT. It translates to CASSATGDSNQPQHF.

The chain joins TRBV7-9 to TRBJ2-7; 8 nucleotides match TRBD2. This CDR3 spans 17 amino acids. The trim removed 5 bases at V and 6 bases at J, leaving 18 bases unmatched. Germline loops: CDR1 SEHNR, CDR2 FQNEAQ (reference sequence). In DNA, the CDR3 is TGTGCCAGCAGCCACCGTACTAGCGGATCAGCTCCAGCCGAGCAGTACTTC. Translating it yields CASSHRTSGSAPAEQYF.

The rearrangement joins TRBV9 to TRBJ2-4, with D unclear. The germline V and J ends were trimmed by 9 bases and 0 bases, with 7 bases remaining between them. CDR1 is SGDLS, CDR2 YYNGEE, per germline. This CDR3 is built from 12 residues. The CDR3 bases are TGTGCCAAACAGAGAGCCAAAAACATTCAGTACTTC. Amino acid sequence: CAKQRAKNIQYF.

This clone turned up a few times. The rearrangement joins TRBV10-1 to TRBJ1-1; D ambiguous. This CDR3 is built from 12 residues. The V end lost 4 bases, the J end lost 1 base, and 4 bases lay between the germline ends. Germline lookup yields CDR1 WNHNN and CDR2 SYGVQD (reference sequence). The CDR3: CASSGANTEAFF. CDR3 nucleotides: TGCGCCAGCAGTGGAGCGAACACTGAAGCTTTCTTT.

V gene TRBV10-3 combines with J gene TRBJ1-2; a possible D gene is TRBD1 (5 bases). Per the germline V gene, CDR1 is ENHRY and CDR2 is SYGVKD. The V and J ends lost 6 bases and 4 bases respectively, with 18 bases between them. This CDR3 spans 15 amino acids. Here the CDR3 DNA reads TGTGCCATCAGGGGGCGGGGCGCGAATTCCTATGGCTACACCTTC. As protein: CAIRGRGANSYGYTF.

The chain has TRBV5-5 and TRBJ2-1, with 7 bases matching TRBD1. The germline gives CDR1 SGHKS, CDR2 YYEKEE (reference sequence). CDR3 length: 13 amino acids. V trimming: 2 bases; J trimming: 5 bases; junction bases outside the gene matches: 1. The CDR3 protein is CASSLGTDNEQFF. The CDR3 DNA reads as TGTGCCAGCAGCTTAGGGACAGACAATGAGCAGTTCTTC.

The chain couples TRBV4-1 to TRBJ1-6; no clear D. Germline loops: CDR1 MGHRA, CDR2 YSYEKL. Deletions cut 2 bases from V and 5 bases from J, with 4 bases between. The CDR3 totals 13 residues. The CDR3, as DNA: TGCGCCAGCAGCCAAACAAATAATTCACCCCTCCACTTT. Translating it yields CASSQTNNSPLHF.

The chain has TRBV18 and TRBJ2-7; D not resolved. CDR1 is KGHSH, CDR2 LQKENI, per germline. V lost 3 bases and J lost 5, with 17 bases in between. This CDR3 has 15 amino acids. The CDR3 DNA is TGTGCCAGCTCACCGGGCGAGCAATTATTTCACGAGCAGTACTTC. The encoded protein is CASSPGEQLFHEQYF.

The CDR3 sequence is CASSTTGLSYGYTF. In nucleotides, the CDR3 is TGTGCCAGTAGTACCACAGGGTTAAGCTATGGCTACACCTTC. The gene calls are TRBV19 and TRBJ1-2; weak D call: TRBD1 (6 bases). Per the germline V gene, CDR1 is LNHDA and CDR2 is SQIVND (reference sequence). The length of the CDR3 is 14 residues. Deletions cut 4 bases from V and 4 bases from J, with 13 bases between. Full variable domain (outside the CDR3, taken from reference TRBV19 and TRBJ1-2): DGGITQSPKYLFRKEGQNVTLSCEQNLNHDAMYWYRQDPGQGLRLIYYSQIVNDFQKGDIAEGYSVSREKKESFPLTVTSAQKNPTAFYLCASSTTGLSYGYTFGSGTRLTVV.

A note on this clone: A junction end diverges from the germline sequence, so it may reflect a read error. The genes are TRBV20-1 and TRBJ2-1, with 8 nucleotides matching TRBD2. Germline assignment: CDR1 DFQATT and CDR2 SNEGSKA (reference sequence). The CDR3 length is 12 residues. The CDR3 region is CSASLTGTRKIF. CDR3 sequence (DNA): TGCAGTGCTAGTCTCACCGGGACTAGAAAGATCTTC.

The V and J genes are TRBV11-2 and TRBJ2-3; possibly TRBD2 for D (6 bases). Deletions cut 5 bases from V and 2 bases from J, with 11 bases between. CDR1 is SGHAT and CDR2 is FQNNGV in the germline V gene. This CDR3 has 14 amino acids. In DNA, the CDR3 is TGTGCCAGCAGCACGGGACTTCACACAGATACGCAGTATTTT. It specifies CASSTGLHTDTQYF.

The rearrangement uses TRBV5-4 and TRBJ1-1; no clear D gene. Germline assignment: CDR1 SGHNT and CDR2 YYREEE (reference sequence). CDR3 length: 15 amino acids. V gave up 4 bases and J gave up 8 bases, with 21 bases separating them. The CDR3 protein is CASSRDPDPRREAFF. The CDR3, as DNA: TGTGCCAGCAGCCGAGACCCGGACCCGAGGAGGGAAGCTTTCTTT.

This clone has a single count. This chain joins TRBV19 and TRBJ1-4, with D hard to call. The germline V gene has CDR1 LNHDA and CDR2 SQIVND (reference sequence). The V and J ends lost 5 bases and 7 bases respectively, with 8 bases between them. CDR3 length: 12 amino acids. CDR3 bases: TGTGCCAGTAGTCCCCTCCGTGAAAAACTGTTTTTT. Protein product: CASSPLREKLFF.

The chain carries TRBV19 and TRBJ1-5; TRBD1 might be the D (5 bases). V was trimmed by 5 bases and J by 3 bases, leaving 11 bases between them. There are 14 residues in the CDR3. Looked up from germline, CDR1 is LNHDA and CDR2 is SQIVND (reference sequence). The CDR3 region has the DNA TGTGCCAGTAGTGCAGGGTGGATCAATCAGCCCCAGCATTTT. It codes for CASSAGWINQPQHF.

The V gene is TRBV19, the J gene TRBJ2-1; maybe TRBD1 (5 bases). V lost 5 bases to trimming and J lost 1 base, with 6 bases between them. The germline gives CDR1 LNHDA, CDR2 SQIVND (reference sequence). The CDR3 runs 13 residues. This CDR3 reads CASSQGSYNEQFF. CDR3 in DNA: TGTGCCAGTAGTCAGGGATCCTACAATGAGCAGTTCTTC.

This sequence joins TRBV19 and TRBJ1-5; no reliable D call. This CDR3 has 13 amino acids. V was shortened by 5 bases and J by 4 bases, with 9 bases between the two germline ends. CDR1 LNHDA and CDR2 SQIVND come from the germline V gene (reference sequence). The CDR3 loop is CASSWAVNQPQHF. Written as DNA, the CDR3 is TGTGCCAGTAGTTGGGCAGTGAATCAGCCCCAGCATTTT.